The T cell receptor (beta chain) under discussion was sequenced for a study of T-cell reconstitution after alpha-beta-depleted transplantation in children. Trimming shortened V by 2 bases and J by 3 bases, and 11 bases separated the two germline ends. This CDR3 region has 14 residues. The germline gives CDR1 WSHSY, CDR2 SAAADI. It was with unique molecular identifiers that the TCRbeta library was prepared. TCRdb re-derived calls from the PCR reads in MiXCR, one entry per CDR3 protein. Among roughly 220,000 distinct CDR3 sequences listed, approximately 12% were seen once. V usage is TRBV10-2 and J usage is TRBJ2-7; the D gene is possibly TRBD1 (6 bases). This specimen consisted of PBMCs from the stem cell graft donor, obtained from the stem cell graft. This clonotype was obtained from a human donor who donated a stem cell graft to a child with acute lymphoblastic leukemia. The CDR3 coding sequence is TGCGCCAGCAGTGAGGGGGGCGCGTTCTACGAGCAGTACTTC. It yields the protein CASSEGGAFYEQYF.